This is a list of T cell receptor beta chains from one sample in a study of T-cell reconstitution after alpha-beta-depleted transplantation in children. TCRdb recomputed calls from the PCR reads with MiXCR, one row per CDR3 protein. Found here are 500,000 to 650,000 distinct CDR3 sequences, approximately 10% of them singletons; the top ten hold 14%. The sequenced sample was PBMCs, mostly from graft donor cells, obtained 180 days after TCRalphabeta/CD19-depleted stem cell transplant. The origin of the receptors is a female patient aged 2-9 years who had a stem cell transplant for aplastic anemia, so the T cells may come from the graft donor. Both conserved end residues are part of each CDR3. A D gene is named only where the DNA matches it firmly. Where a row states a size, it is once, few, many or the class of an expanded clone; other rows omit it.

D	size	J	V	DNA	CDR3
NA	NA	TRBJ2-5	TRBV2	TGTGCCAGCAGTGAGGTCAGGGGTACGGAGACCCAGTACTTC	CASSEVRGTETQYF
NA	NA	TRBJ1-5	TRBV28	TGTGCCAGCATGGTGGGAGGGAATCAGCCCCAGCATTTT	CASMVGGNQPQHF
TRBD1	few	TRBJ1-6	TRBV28	TGTGCCAGCAGTCCCGGACAGGGGAACTATTCACCCCTCCACTTT	CASSPGQGNYSPLHF
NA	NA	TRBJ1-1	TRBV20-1	TGCAGTGCTAGCTCGGGAAGGGAGATGAACACTGAAGCTTTCTTT	CSASSGREMNTEAFF
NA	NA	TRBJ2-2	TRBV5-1	TGCGCCAGCAGCCCCGGACGGCTCACCGGGGAGCTGTTTTTT	CASSPGRLTGELFF
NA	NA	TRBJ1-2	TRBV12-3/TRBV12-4	TGTGCCAGCAGTTCGGGAGGGGGGTGGAGTGGCTACACCTTC	CASSSGGGWSGYTF
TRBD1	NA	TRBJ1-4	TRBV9	TGTGCCAGCAGCCTTCGGACAGGAGGCACCCAAAAACTGTTTTTT	CASSLRTGGTQKLFF
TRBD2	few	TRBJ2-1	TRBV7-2	TGTGCCAGCAGCTTAGAGGGCGGGAGTCACAATGAGCAGTTCTTC	CASSLEGGSHNEQFF
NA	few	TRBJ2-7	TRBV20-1	TGCAGTGCTAGTACGGTGGGGCGGGGCCCCTACGAGCAGTACTTC	CSASTVGRGPYEQYF
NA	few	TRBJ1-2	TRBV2	TGTGCCAGCAGATACAGGTCCCATGGCTACACCTTC	CASRYRSHGYTF
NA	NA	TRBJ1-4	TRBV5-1	TGCGCCAGCAGTCCCTTTTTCTCAGGGAGGAGTGAAAAACTGTTTTTT	CASSPFFSGRSEKLFF
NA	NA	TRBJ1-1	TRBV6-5	TGTGCCAGCAGTTACTACCCGAACACTGAAGCTTTCTTT	CASSYYPNTEAFF
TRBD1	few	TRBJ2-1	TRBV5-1	TGCGCCAGCAGCTGTGACAGGGGACCTGGCAATGAGCAGTTCTTC	CASSCDRGPGNEQFF
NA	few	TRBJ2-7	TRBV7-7	TGTGCCAGCAGCTTATCCCAGGGGAGATCTTACGAGCAGTACTTC	CASSLSQGRSYEQYF
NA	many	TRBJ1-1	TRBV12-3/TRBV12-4	TGTGCCAGCAGTCCTGAACAGGGAAACTGGGGCACTGAAGCTTTCTTT	CASSPEQGNWGTEAFF
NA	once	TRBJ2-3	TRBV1	TGCACCAGCAGCCCCCCGACAGGGCGAAACACAGATACGCAGTATTTT	CTSSPPTGRNTDTQYF
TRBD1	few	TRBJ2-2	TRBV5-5	TGTGCCAGCTATGGAGGCAGGGGGCTCACCGGGGAGCTGTTTTTT	CASYGGRGLTGELFF
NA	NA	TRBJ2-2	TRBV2	TGTGCCAGCAGGACTGAGGCCGGGGAGCTGTTTTTT	CASRTEAGELFF
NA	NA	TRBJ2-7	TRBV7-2	TGTGCCAGCAGCTCAAACTGGCTCAGGGGCTACGAGCAGTACTTC	CASSSNWLRGYEQYF
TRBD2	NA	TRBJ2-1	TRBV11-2	TGTGCCAGCAGCCCCAAACGCCTAGCGGGAGGGTTTGAGGAGCAGTTCTTC	CASSPKRLAGGFEEQFF
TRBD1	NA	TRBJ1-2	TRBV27	TGTGCCAGCAGTCAACGGGACAGCTCTCCTAACTATGGCTACACCTTC	CASSQRDSSPNYGYTF
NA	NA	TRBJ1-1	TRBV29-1	TGCAGCGTCTGGATCGGGACATCCGCGGGGAACACTGAAGCTTTCTTT	CSVWIGTSAGNTEAFF
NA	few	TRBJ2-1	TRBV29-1	TGCAGCGTTTTAAGAGGGGGAGGAAACTCCTACAATGAGCAGTTCTTC	CSVLRGGGNSYNEQFF
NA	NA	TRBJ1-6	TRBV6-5	TGTGCCAGCAGTTACTATCCCCCTCGGGATAGGCCCCTCCACTTT	CASSYYPPRDRPLHF
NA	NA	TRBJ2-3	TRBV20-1	TGCAGTGTCCCTGGCCGGGGGGATACGCAGTATTTT	CSVPGRGDTQYF
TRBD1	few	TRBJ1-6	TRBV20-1	TGCAGTGCCGGGACCCCGGGACAGGGGCCGCCTGGGTCACCCCTCCACTTT	CSAGTPGQGPPGSPLHF
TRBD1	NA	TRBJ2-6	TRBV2	TGTGCCTTCTGTTACTGGACAGGTCTCTCTGGGGCCAACGTCCTGATTTTC	CAFCYWTGLSGANVLIF
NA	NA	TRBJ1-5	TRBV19	TGTGCCAGTACCCCACAAGGGACATTGAATCAGCCCCAGCATTTT	CASTPQGTLNQPQHF
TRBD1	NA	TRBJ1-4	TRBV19	TGTGCCAGTAGTCAACAGGGGAAATTTGAAAAACTGTTTTTT	CASSQQGKFEKLFF
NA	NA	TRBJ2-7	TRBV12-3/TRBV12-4	TGTGCCAGCAGCTACAGGGTTGGAGAGCAGTACTTC	CASSYRVGEQYF
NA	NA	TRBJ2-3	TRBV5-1	TGCGCCAGCAGCCTGGGGGGACAGCCGGGAGATACGCAGTATTTT	CASSLGGQPGDTQYF
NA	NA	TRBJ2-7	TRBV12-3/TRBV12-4	TGTGCCAGCAGCAAAGGGCTCTCCTACGAGCAGTACTTC	CASSKGLSYEQYF